The 13 T cell receptor beta chains listed next were all sequenced from one sample in a study of CD8 T cells in Susac syndrome. Random hexamers primed reverse transcription of about 0.5 to 1 ug RNA. TCRdb passed the immunoSEQ multiplex PCR reads through MiXCR, listing each CDR3 protein once. This sample has approximately 190,000 distinct CDR3 sequences; about 95% occur once, and the top ten carry about 0.15%. Sequenced material: CD8+ T cells from PBMCs. The receptor set was obtained from a human donor with Susac syndrome.

The chain is built from TRBV12-3 or TRBV12-4 and TRBJ2-7; D is possibly TRBD1 or TRBD2 (5 bases each). Trimming took 3 bases from V and 5 from J, leaving 11 bases between them. CDR3 length: 13 residues. The CDR3 bases are TGTGCCAGCAGTTTGGACCGGGACCACGAGCAGTACTTC. Translated: CASSLDRDHEQYF.

The table lists this clonotype with a count of one. The chain has TRBV5-1 and TRBJ1-1; 7 bases fit TRBD1. This CDR3 contains 17 residues. CDR1 SGHRS and CDR2 YFSETQ come from the germline V gene. V lost 4 bases, J lost 1 base, and 13 bases stayed unmatched. In DNA form, the CDR3 reads TGCGCCAGCAGCCCCCGACAGGGAAGCGGTAAGAACACTGAAGCTTTCTTT. It encodes CASSPRQGSGKNTEAFF.

The chain's CDR3 is CASSGGREDGSGELFF. The CDR3 region has the DNA TGTGCCAGCAGCGGAGGGCGGGAGGATGGGTCCGGGGAGCTGTTTTTT. The chain is built from TRBV9 and TRBJ2-2, with 8 bases fitting TRBD2. This CDR3 spans 16 amino acids. V trimming: 3 bases; J trimming: 6 bases; junction bases outside the gene matches: 10. Germline V CDR1 and CDR2: SGDLS, YYNGEE.

This chain joins TRBV7-9 and TRBJ2-1; D is possibly TRBD1 (6 bases). V lost 0 bases to trimming and J lost 10 bases, with 10 bases between them. The germline CDR1 and CDR2 sequences are SEHNR and FQNEAQ (reference sequence). This CDR3 region has 13 residues. The CDR3: CASSLAQGIEQFF. The CDR3 coding sequence is TGTGCCAGCAGCTTAGCACAGGGAATCGAGCAGTTCTTC. The whole variable domain, remainder taken from reference TRBV7-9 and TRBJ2-1, is DTGVSQNPRHKITKRGQNVTFRCDPISEHNRLYWYRQTLGQGPEFLTYFQNEAQLEKSRLLSDRFSAERPKGSFSTLEIQRTEQGDSAMYLCASSLAQGIEQFFGPGTRLTVL.

The rearrangement links TRBV25-1 to TRBJ2-7, with 8 bases that match TRBD1. The length of the CDR3 is 15 residues. V was pared by 4 bases and J by 2 bases, with 7 bases of the junction left unmatched. Germline V lookup: CDR1 MGHDK, CDR2 SYGVNS. DNA of the CDR3: TGTGCCAGCAGTGTCCCTGGACAGGGCACCTACGAGCAGTACTTC. Amino acid sequence: CASSVPGQGTYEQYF.

The chain recombines TRBV18 with TRBJ1-1; D is ambiguous. This CDR3 region has 13 residues. Germline CDR1 is KGHSH and CDR2 is LQKENI. V dropped 0 bases and J dropped 8 bases, with 10 bases sitting between them. The CDR3 reads CASSPPGGREAFF. CDR3 in DNA: TGTGCCAGCTCACCACCGGGTGGCAGGGAAGCTTTCTTT.

The gene calls are TRBV24-1 and TRBJ2-7; TRBD1 matches at 7 bases. Unmatched junction bases numbered 0, after V lost 2 bases and J lost 3 bases. The CDR3 consists of 13 residues. Looked up from germline, CDR1 is KGHDR and CDR2 is SFDVKD. The CDR3 is CATSDSGGYEQYF. Written as DNA, the CDR3 is TGTGCCACCAGTGATTCAGGGGGCTACGAGCAGTACTTC.

This clonotype was observed once. This rearrangement joins TRBV13 to TRBJ2-2, with D tentatively TRBD2 (6 bases). Trimming shortened V by 5 bases and J by 9 bases, and 13 bases separated the two germline ends. This CDR3 has 13 amino acids. Germline-derived CDR1 and CDR2 are PRHDT and FYEKMQ (reference sequence). CDR3 sequence: CASSEEGTRELFF. In nucleotides, the CDR3 is TGTGCCAGCAGCGAGGAGGGAACCAGGGAGCTGTTTTTT.

The genes are TRBV12-3 or TRBV12-4 and TRBJ1-5; D possibly corresponds to TRBD1 (5 bases). The V end lost 6 bases, the J end lost 7 bases, and 19 bases lay between the germline ends. The length of the CDR3 is 15 residues. CDR3 in amino acids: CASRLNQGGEQPQHF. CDR3 nucleotide sequence: TGTGCCAGCAGACTGAATCAGGGAGGGGAGCAGCCCCAGCATTTT.

CDR3 in amino acids: CASSERGLATYNEQFF. The CDR3 DNA reads as TGTGCCAGCAGTGAACGGGGACTAGCGACCTACAATGAGCAGTTCTTC. This rearrangement joins TRBV25-1 to TRBJ2-1, with 10 positions matching TRBD2. This CDR3 has 16 residues. V trimming: 2 bases; J trimming: 2 bases; junction bases outside the gene matches: 3. Germline CDR1 reads MGHDK; CDR2 reads SYGVNS.

The V call is TRBV20-1, the J call TRBJ2-2; D is tentatively TRBD1 or TRBD2 (5 bases each). The CDR3 covers 11 residues. V lost 6 bases, J lost 6 bases, and 8 bases lay in between. CDR1 and CDR2 (germline): DFQATT, SNEGSKA (reference sequence). In nucleotides, the CDR3 is TGCAGTGCCAAGGGACCCGGGGAGCTGTTTTTT. Translation gives CSAKGPGELFF.

V gene TRBV29-1 combines with J gene TRBJ1-1, with TRBD1 matching over 11 bases. The V and J ends lost 6 bases and 4 bases, in that order; junction bases with no gene match: 4. CDR3 length: 13 residues. The germline gives CDR1 SQVTM, CDR2 ANQGSEA. In nucleotides, the CDR3 is TGCAGCGTCACCGGGACAGGGGGCACTGAAGCTTTCTTT. This gives the protein CSVTGTGGTEAFF.

V gene TRBV3-1 combines with J gene TRBJ2-5, with D perhaps TRBD1 (6 bases). The CDR3 is 12 residues long. V lost 0 bases to trimming and J lost 11 bases, with 10 bases between them. CDR1 is LGHDT, CDR2 YNNKEL, per germline (reference sequence). CDR3 sequence (DNA): TGTGCCAGCAGCCAAGATGGGGACACTCAGTACTTC. This encodes CASSQDGDTQYF.